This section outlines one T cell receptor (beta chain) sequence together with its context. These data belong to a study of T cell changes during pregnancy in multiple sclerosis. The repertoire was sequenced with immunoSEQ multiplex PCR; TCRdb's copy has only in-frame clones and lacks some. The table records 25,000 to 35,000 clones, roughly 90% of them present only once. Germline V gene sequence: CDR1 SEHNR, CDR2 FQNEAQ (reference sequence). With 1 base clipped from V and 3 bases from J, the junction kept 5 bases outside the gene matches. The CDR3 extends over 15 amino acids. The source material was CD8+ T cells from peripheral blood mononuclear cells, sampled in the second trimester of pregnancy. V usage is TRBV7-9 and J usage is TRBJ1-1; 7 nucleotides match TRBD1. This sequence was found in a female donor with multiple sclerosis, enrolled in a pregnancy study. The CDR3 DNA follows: TGTGCCAGCAGCTTAGGGACAGGCGGCGACACTGAAGCTTTCTTT. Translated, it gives CASSLGTGGDTEAFF. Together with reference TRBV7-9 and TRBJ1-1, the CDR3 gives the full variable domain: DTGVSQNPRHKITKRGQNVTFRCDPISEHNRLYWYRQTLGQGPEFLTYFQNEAQLEKSRLLSDRFSAERPKGSFSTLEIQRTEQGDSAMYLCASSLGTGGDTEAFFGQGTRLTVV.